This T cell receptor (beta chain) was captured by sequencing in a study of T cell responses to AZD1222 COVID-19 vaccine. The CDR3 totals 15 residues. V was pared by 1 base and J by 4 bases, with 14 bases between. The germline V gene encodes CDR1 SGHRS and CDR2 YFSETQ. Only in-frame clones appear in the TCRdb table, and some are missing; sequencing was by immunoSEQ multiplex PCR. The sample yields 150,000 to 200,000 clones, about 92% seen once. As regards this clone: Antigen specificity is unknown.

Study-level points and caveats: Reportedly, nearly half the spike-specific TCRs target unmutated variant regions. The sample set comprised mostly white British donors with more females, and clonal diversity was possibly underestimated. Mapped onto spike, vaccine-associated CD4 TCRs spanned it and were dominant at 160-218 and 743-854.

This TCR came from an adult in good health. Sequencing used peripheral blood, obtained on day 0 of AZD1222 vaccination. This rearrangement joins TRBV5-1 to TRBJ1-1; TRBD1 might be the D (6 bases). Here the CDR3 reads CASSLSAGDRTEAFF. In DNA form, the CDR3 reads TGCGCCAGCAGCTTGAGTGCAGGGGATCGCACTGAAGCTTTCTTT.